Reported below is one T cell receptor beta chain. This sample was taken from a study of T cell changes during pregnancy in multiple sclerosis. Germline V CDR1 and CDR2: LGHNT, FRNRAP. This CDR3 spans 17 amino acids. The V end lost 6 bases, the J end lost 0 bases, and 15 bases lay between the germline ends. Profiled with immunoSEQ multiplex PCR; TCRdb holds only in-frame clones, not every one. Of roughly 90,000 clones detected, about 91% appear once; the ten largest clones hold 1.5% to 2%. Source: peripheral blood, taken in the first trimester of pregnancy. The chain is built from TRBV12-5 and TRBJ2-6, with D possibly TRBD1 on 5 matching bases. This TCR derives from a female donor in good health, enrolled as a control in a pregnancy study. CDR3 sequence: CASGPDTFSSGANVLTF. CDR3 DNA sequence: TGTGCTAGTGGCCCGGACACCTTCAGCTCTGGGGCCAACGTCCTGACTTTC.